Listed here are 32 T cell receptor beta chains from one sample, sequenced in a study of blood T cell repertoires in COVID-19. The repertoire was sequenced with immunoSEQ multiplex PCR; TCRdb's copy has only in-frame clones and lacks some. The sample has 150,000 to 200,000 clones; 82% are singletons. The specimen was peripheral blood. These receptors were taken from a woman in her seventies with acute or convalescent COVID-19.

The chain links TRBV6-5 to TRBJ1-3; tentative D call: TRBD1 (5 bases). The V end was cut by 8 bases, the J end by 2 bases, with 10 bases between. This CDR3 has 13 amino acids. CDR1 is MNHEY and CDR2 is SVGAGI in the germline V gene. The CDR3 is CASATGAGNTIYF. As DNA, the CDR3 is TGTGCCAGCGCAACGGGGGCTGGAAACACCATATATTTT.

Only a few counts were recorded for this clone. The rearrangement joins TRBV7-2 to TRBJ2-3, with D possibly matching TRBD1 (5 bases). V lost 5 bases and J 0 bases, leaving 9 bases between the germline ends. This CDR3 spans 14 amino acids. The germline gives CDR1 SGHTA, CDR2 FQGNSA. DNA for the CDR3: TGTGCCAGCAGCCCCGGACACAGCACAGATACGCAGTATTTT. Translated: CASSPGHSTDTQYF.

This clone has more than one count but fewer than ten. The genes are TRBV10-3 and TRBJ1-6; 11 bases line up with TRBD1. Germline V gives CDR1 ENHRY, CDR2 SYGVKD. V lost 5 bases, J lost 0 bases, and 18 bases stayed unmatched. The CDR3 totals 22 residues. The CDR3: CAISPRLLGTGGKSSYNSPLHF. In nucleotides, the CDR3 is TGTGCCATCAGTCCCCGCCTTCTTGGGACAGGGGGGAAAAGCTCCTATAATTCACCCCTCCACTTT.

The count of this clone is one. This chain links TRBV27 with TRBJ2-5, with a tentative D call TRBD2 (6 bases). Per germline, CDR1 MNHEY and CDR2 SMNVEV (reference sequence). CDR3 length equals 15 residues. The V end lost 5 bases, the J end lost 3 bases, and 16 bases lay between the germline ends. Written as DNA, the CDR3 is TGTGCCAGCAGTCCAGGGACTCGAAGTGAAGAGACCCAGTACTTC. Encoded protein: CASSPGTRSEETQYF.

This clone was seen a handful of times. V and J are TRBV27 and TRBJ1-2, with D unclear. The CDR3 has 13 residues. Germline V gene data show CDR1 as MNHEY and CDR2 as SMNVEV (reference sequence). V lost 3 bases, J lost 4 bases, and 9 bases lay in between. The CDR3 is CASSFSWAYGYTF. The CDR3 DNA sequence: TGTGCCAGCAGTTTTTCCTGGGCCTATGGCTACACCTTC.

The chain couples TRBV7-9 to TRBJ2-3; TRBD1 matches 11 bases. V shed 4 bases and J 5 bases; nucleotides not matched to a gene: 5. CDR3 length: 15 residues. Germline lookup yields CDR1 SEHNR and CDR2 FQNEAQ (reference sequence). The CDR3 is CASSSRTGGEDTQYF. CDR3 bases: TGTGCCAGCAGCTCCCGGACAGGGGGCGAAGATACGCAGTATTTT. The full variable domain, rest sourced from reference TRBV7-9 and TRBJ2-3, is DTGVSQNPRHKITKRGQNVTFRCDPISEHNRLYWYRQTLGQGPEFLTYFQNEAQLEKSRLLSDRFSAERPKGSFSTLEIQRTEQGDSAMYLCASSSRTGGEDTQYFGPGTRLTVL.

The J gene is TRBJ1-1, the V gene TRBV5-1, with D maybe TRBD1 (5 bases). CDR3 size: 16 residues. Germline-derived CDR1 and CDR2 are SGHRS and YFSETQ. Trimming pared 0 bases from V and 5 bases from J, leaving 17 bases between. CDR3 in DNA: TGCGCCAGCAGCTTGGCGCTTTGGGGGGGATCTACTGAAGCTTTCTTT. Encoded protein: CASSLALWGGSTEAFF.

A few counts support this clone. This rearrangement joins TRBV19 to TRBJ2-3, with 13 bases matching TRBD2. V was clipped by 6 bases and J by 1 base; unmatched bases: 10. Germline V gives CDR1 LNHDA, CDR2 SQIVND (reference sequence). This CDR3 has 18 residues. The DNA for the CDR3 is TGTGCCAGTAGCAGACGACTAGCGGGAGGTCGCGGCACAGATACGCAGTATTTT. Translating gives CASSRRLAGGRGTDTQYF.

The chain employs TRBV10-3 and TRBJ2-5; TRBD2 matches at 7 bases. The CDR3 is made up of 15 amino acids. With 2 bases clipped from V and 5 bases from J, the junction kept 8 bases outside the gene matches. CDR1 ENHRY and CDR2 SYGVKD come from the germline V gene. CDR3 in amino acids: CAISERRAGGETQYF. CDR3 DNA sequence: TGTGCCATCAGTGAGAGGAGGGCCGGGGGGGAGACCCAGTACTTC.

V and J are TRBV27 and TRBJ1-4, with 10 bases that match TRBD1. The CDR3 extends over 14 amino acids. Losses at the gene ends were 4 bases for V and 7 bases for J; bases not matched to a gene: 3. Germline V CDR1 and CDR2: MNHEY, SMNVEV (reference sequence). CDR3 DNA: TGTGCCAGCAGTTCCGGGACAGGGGTTGAAAAACTGTTTTTT. The encoded protein is CASSSGTGVEKLFF.

This chain uses TRBV20-1 with TRBJ1-2; maybe TRBD1 (5 bases). V was pared by 3 bases and J by 6 bases, with 20 bases between. The CDR3 is made up of 15 amino acids. Per the germline V gene, CDR1 is DFQATT and CDR2 is SNEGSKA (reference sequence). CDR3 DNA sequence: TGCAGTGCTAGTTTCTTGGCAGGGTATTTTAATGGCTACACCTTC. Protein product: CSASFLAGYFNGYTF.

The chain links TRBV6-5 to TRBJ1-2, with D possibly TRBD1 on 6 matching bases. The V and J ends lost 4 bases and 4 bases respectively, with 19 bases between them. CDR1 is MNHEY, CDR2 SVGAGI, per germline. The CDR3 runs to 16 residues. CDR3: CASSSKKGGAGYGYTF. DNA for the CDR3: TGTGCCAGCAGTTCAAAAAAGGGGGGGGCAGGCTATGGCTACACCTTC.

This chain connects TRBV6-5 to TRBJ2-7; 8 bases map to TRBD1. CDR1 is MNHEY and CDR2 is SVGAGI in the germline V gene. The trim removed 4 bases at V and 3 bases at J, leaving 5 bases unmatched. This CDR3 has 14 amino acids. The CDR3 loop is CASSSRGLIYEQYF. The CDR3 nucleotides read TGTGCCAGCAGTTCCAGGGGGCTTATCTACGAGCAGTACTTC.

This clone was recorded once. The chain employs TRBV10-1 and TRBJ2-5; 8 bases fit TRBD2. Germline V gene lookup returns CDR1 WNHNN and CDR2 SYGVQD (reference sequence). V shed 2 bases and J 4 bases; nucleotides not matched to a gene: 6. The CDR3 extends over 15 amino acids. CDR3 residues: CASSETLAGGETQYF. CDR3 in DNA: TGCGCCAGCAGTGAGACTCTAGCGGGTGGAGAGACCCAGTACTTC.

The chain is built from TRBV6-2 or TRBV6-3 and TRBJ2-1; 10 nucleotides match TRBD2. J was trimmed by 4 bases and V by 4 bases; bases with no gene match: 7. The V gene's germline CDR1 is MNHEY and CDR2 SVGEGT. CDR3 length: 16 amino acids. CDR3 loop: CASSSIGLAAYNEQFF. DNA for the CDR3: TGTGCCAGCAGTTCTATCGGACTAGCGGCTTACAATGAGCAGTTCTTC.

This clone occurred a few times. This chain links TRBV19 with TRBJ1-2, with 7 bases aligning to TRBD1. This CDR3 spans 16 amino acids. Per germline, CDR1 LNHDA and CDR2 SQIVND (reference sequence). The ends lost 7 bases at V and 2 bases at J; junction bases unmatched: 13. The chain's CDR3 is CASNQLQGRGNYGYTF. The CDR3 region has the DNA TGTGCCAGTAACCAACTACAGGGGCGCGGGAACTATGGCTACACCTTC.

The chain carries TRBV4-1 and TRBJ1-3; 9 bases line up with TRBD1. The germline V gene has CDR1 MGHRA and CDR2 YSYEKL. The CDR3 totals 16 residues. J was trimmed by 2 bases and V by 3 bases; bases with no gene match: 5. The CDR3 is CASSQWGQGAGNTIYF. The CDR3 DNA is TGCGCCAGCAGCCAGTGGGGACAGGGTGCTGGAAACACCATATATTTT.

The chain links TRBV4-2 to TRBJ2-1; TRBD2 is a possible D gene (5 bases). CDR3 length: 17 residues. V was pared by 4 bases and J by 0 bases, with 16 bases between. The germline CDR1 and CDR2 sequences are LGHNA and YNFKEQ. Here the CDR3 DNA reads TGTGCCAGCAGCCGAGAGGCGCGGGCAAGCTCCTACAATGAGCAGTTCTTC. This encodes CASSREARASSYNEQFF.

This clone turned up a few times. This chain uses TRBV24-1 with TRBJ1-5; the D is unclear. With 3 bases removed from V and 3 bases from J, the gap between germline ends came to 14 bases. This CDR3 is built from 16 residues. The germline V gene encodes CDR1 KGHDR and CDR2 SFDVKD. The CDR3 reads CATSDPASGYNQPQHF. In DNA, the CDR3 is TGTGCCACCAGTGATCCCGCCTCGGGATACAATCAGCCCCAGCATTTT.

The CDR3 DNA is TGTGCCAGCAGCTTAGCAGGGTTAGGTGGCTACACCTTC. This gives the protein CASSLAGLGGYTF. This chain links TRBV11-2 with TRBJ1-2, with D perhaps matching TRBD1 (5 bases). CDR1 and CDR2 (germline): SGHAT, FQNNGV. The CDR3 sequence is 13 residues long. Trimming stripped 1 base from V and 7 bases from J, with 10 bases between.

The J gene is TRBJ1-2, the V gene TRBV27, with D perhaps matching TRBD1 (6 bases). Trimming left V 6 bases short and J 4 bases short, with 15 bases between. Germline CDR1 MNHEY, CDR2 SMNVEV (reference sequence). The CDR3 has 14 amino acids. The CDR3 sequence: CASSSGGLLYGYTF. CDR3 bases: TGTGCCAGCAGCTCTGGGGGCCTACTCTATGGCTACACCTTC.

The V and J genes are TRBV11-3 and TRBJ2-2, with no clear D. This CDR3 spans 16 amino acids. V dropped 0 bases and J dropped 4 bases, with 12 bases sitting between them. Germline V lookup: CDR1 SGHNT, CDR2 YENEEA. CDR3 loop: CASSLDSVGVTGELFF. Written as DNA, the CDR3 is TGTGCCAGCAGCTTAGACTCAGTTGGAGTCACCGGGGAGCTGTTTTTT.

V gene TRBV7-9 combines with J gene TRBJ2-1; 13 positions agree with TRBD2. CDR3 size: 16 residues. Germline lookup yields CDR1 SEHNR and CDR2 FQNEAQ (reference sequence). Germline trimming cut 4 bases from V and 5 bases from J; bases unmatched to any gene: 5. The CDR3 sequence is CASSSRTSGSDNEQFF. CDR3 nucleotide sequence: TGTGCCAGCAGCTCCAGGACTAGCGGGAGTGACAATGAGCAGTTCTTC.

This clone was seen just once. The chain employs TRBV27 and TRBJ1-1, with unresolved D. Germline lookup yields CDR1 MNHEY and CDR2 SMNVEV (reference sequence). V was trimmed by 5 bases and J by 6 bases, leaving 13 bases between them. This CDR3 has 13 residues. The CDR3 DNA follows: TGTGCCAGCAGTCTGCCGGTGGGAGCTGAAGCTTTCTTT. Translation gives CASSLPVGAEAFF.

The gene calls are TRBV6-1 and TRBJ1-1; perhaps TRBD1 as D (6 bases). V was shortened by 11 bases and J by 1 base, with 11 bases between the two germline ends. This CDR3 is built from 12 residues. CDR1 and CDR2 (germline): MNHNS, SASEGT. The CDR3 nucleotides read TGTGCCGGTACACAGGGGAACACTGAAGCTTTCTTT. Its translation: CAGTQGNTEAFF.

The rearrangement uses TRBV6-5 and TRBJ1-2, with a possible D match to TRBD1 (6 bases). Trimming pared 7 bases from V and 8 bases from J, leaving 14 bases between. CDR3 length: 12 residues. Looked up from germline, CDR1 is MNHEY and CDR2 is SVGAGI. The DNA of the CDR3 is TGTGCCAGCACGGACAGCCTTTGGGGCTACACCTTC. This translates into CASTDSLWGYTF.

The rearrangement uses TRBV18 and TRBJ1-5, with 10 bases matching TRBD1. V shed 0 bases, J shed 6 bases, and the junction held 2 bases outside the gene matches. The CDR3 is made up of 15 amino acids. Germline V CDR1 and CDR2: KGHSH, LQKENI. The CDR3 bases are TGTGCCAGCTCACCACCGGGGGACAGGGGTCAGCCCCAGCATTTT. It yields the protein CASSPPGDRGQPQHF. Filled out from reference TRBV18 and TRBJ1-5, the complete variable domain reads NAGVMQNPRHLVRRRGQEARLRCSPMKGHSHVYWYRQLPEEGLKFMVYLQKENIIDESGMPKERFSAEFPKEGPSILRIQQVVRGDSAAYFCASSPPGDRGQPQHFGDGTRLSIL.

V and J are TRBV12-3 or TRBV12-4 and TRBJ1-2; the match to TRBD1 covers 10 bases. The CDR3 runs to 13 residues. V lost 7 bases to trimming and J lost 7 bases; unmatched junction nucleotides: 6. CDR3: CASIPGQGSGYTF. As DNA, the CDR3 is TGTGCCAGCATTCCGGGACAGGGGTCTGGCTACACCTTC.

This chain uses TRBV7-8 with TRBJ2-5, with 15 bases that match TRBD2. CDR3 length: 17 amino acids. CDR1 and CDR2 (germline): SGHVS, FQNEAQ. V trimming: 5 bases; J trimming: 4 bases; junction bases outside the gene matches: 8. The CDR3 region has the DNA TGTGCCAGCAGCAGGACTAGCGGGAGGGTAGCGGGAGAGACCCAGTACTTC. Protein product: CASSRTSGRVAGETQYF.

The chain carries TRBV19 and TRBJ2-2, with 8 bases matching TRBD1. With V trimmed by 7 bases and J by 0 bases, 4 bases remained unmatched. The CDR3 contains 15 residues. Germline CDR1 and CDR2: LNHDA and SQIVND (reference sequence). CDR3 protein: CASIPGGANTGELFF. CDR3 nucleotides: TGTGCCAGTATCCCAGGGGGCGCGAACACCGGGGAGCTGTTTTTT.

A note on this clone: Other DNA sequences from this sample encode an identical CDR3 as well. The chain has TRBV5-1 and TRBJ2-7; possibly TRBD1 for D (6 bases). V lost 2 bases, J lost 4 bases, and 10 bases lay in between. This CDR3 has 13 amino acids. CDR1 and CDR2 (germline): SGHRS, YFSETQ. CDR3 in amino acids: CASSLTTGYEQYF. The CDR3 DNA reads TGCGCCAGCAGCTTAACGACAGGTTACGAGCAGTACTTC.

This chain uses TRBV5-4 with TRBJ2-5; 7 positions match TRBD1. The CDR3 consists of 13 residues. Germline CDR1 reads SGHNT; CDR2 reads YYREEE (reference sequence). Losses at the gene ends were 4 bases for V and 5 bases for J; bases not matched to a gene: 5. CDR3 residues: CASSIDRDETQYF. In DNA, the CDR3 is TGTGCCAGCAGCATTGACAGGGATGAGACCCAGTACTTC.